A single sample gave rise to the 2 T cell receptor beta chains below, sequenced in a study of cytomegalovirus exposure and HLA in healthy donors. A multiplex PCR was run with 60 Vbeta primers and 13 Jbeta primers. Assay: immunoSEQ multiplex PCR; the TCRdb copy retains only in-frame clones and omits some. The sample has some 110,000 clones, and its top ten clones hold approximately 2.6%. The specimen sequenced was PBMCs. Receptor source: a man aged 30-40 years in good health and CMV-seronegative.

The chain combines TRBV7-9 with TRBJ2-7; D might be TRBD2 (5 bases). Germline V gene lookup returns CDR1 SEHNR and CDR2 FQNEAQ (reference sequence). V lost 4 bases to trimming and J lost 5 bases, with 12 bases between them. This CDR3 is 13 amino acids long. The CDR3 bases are TGTGCCAGCAGCTCCCGTTACGGGGACGAGCAGTACTTC. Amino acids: CASSSRYGDEQYF.

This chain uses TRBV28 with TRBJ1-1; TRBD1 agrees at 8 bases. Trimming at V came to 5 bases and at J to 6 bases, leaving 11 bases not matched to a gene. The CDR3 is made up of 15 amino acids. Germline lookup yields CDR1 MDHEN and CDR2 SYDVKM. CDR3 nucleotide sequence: TGTGCCAGCAGTCTTCAGGGGGCGCGAGGCGCTGAAGCTTTCTTT. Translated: CASSLQGARGAEAFF.